Sequencing of this T cell receptor (beta chain) was carried out in a study of spatial heterogeneity in lung cancer. In TCRdb, the 5' RACE reads were re-called with MiXCR into one record per CDR3 protein. Counted here are some 23,000 distinct CDR3 sequences, around 7% occurring once; the ten biggest clones make up roughly 13%. The table lists this clonotype with many counts. As for time point: sample taken at primary tumor resection. Losses at the gene ends were 1 base for V and 4 bases for J; bases not matched to a gene: 6. CDR1 is DFQATT and CDR2 is SNEGSKA in the germline V gene (reference sequence). The CDR3 sequence is 14 residues long.

This chain links TRBV20-1 with TRBJ2-5, with TRBD2 identical over 7 bases. Source: PBMCs, taken at surgery. The origin of this receptor is a male donor with early-stage non-small cell lung cancer. The CDR3 here is CSARVRERGETQYF. DNA for the CDR3: TGCAGTGCTAGAGTGCGGGAGAGGGGAGAGACCCAGTACTTC.